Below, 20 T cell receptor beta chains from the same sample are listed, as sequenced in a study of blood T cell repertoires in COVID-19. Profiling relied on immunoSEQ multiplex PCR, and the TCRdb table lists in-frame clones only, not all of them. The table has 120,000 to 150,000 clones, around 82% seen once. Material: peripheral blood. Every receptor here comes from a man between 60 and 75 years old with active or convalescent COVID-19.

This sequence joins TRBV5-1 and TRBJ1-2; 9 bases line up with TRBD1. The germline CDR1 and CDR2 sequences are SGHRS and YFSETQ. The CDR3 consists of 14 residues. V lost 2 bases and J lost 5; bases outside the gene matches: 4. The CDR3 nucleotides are TGCGCCAGCAGCTTAACAGGGGGCGGATATGGCTACACCTTC. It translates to CASSLTGGGYGYTF. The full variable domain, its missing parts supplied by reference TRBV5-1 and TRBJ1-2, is KAGVTQTPRYLIKTRGQQVTLSCSPISGHRSVSWYQQTPGQGLQFLFEYFSETQRNKGNFPGRFSGRQFSNSRSEMNVSTLELGDSALYLCASSLTGGGYGYTFGSGTRLTVV.

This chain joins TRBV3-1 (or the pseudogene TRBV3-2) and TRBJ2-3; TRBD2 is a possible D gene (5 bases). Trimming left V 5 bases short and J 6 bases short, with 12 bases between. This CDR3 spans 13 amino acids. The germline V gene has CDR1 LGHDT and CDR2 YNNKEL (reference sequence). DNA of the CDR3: TGTGCCAGCAGCAAAAGCGGCAAGGATACGCAGTATTTT. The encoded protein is CASSKSGKDTQYF.

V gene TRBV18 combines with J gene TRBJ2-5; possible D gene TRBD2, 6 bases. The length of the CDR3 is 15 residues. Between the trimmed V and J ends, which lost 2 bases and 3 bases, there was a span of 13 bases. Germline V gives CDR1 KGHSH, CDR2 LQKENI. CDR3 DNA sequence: TGTGCCAGCTCACCAAGTTGGTCTAGCGAAGAGACCCAGTACTTC. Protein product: CASSPSWSSEETQYF.

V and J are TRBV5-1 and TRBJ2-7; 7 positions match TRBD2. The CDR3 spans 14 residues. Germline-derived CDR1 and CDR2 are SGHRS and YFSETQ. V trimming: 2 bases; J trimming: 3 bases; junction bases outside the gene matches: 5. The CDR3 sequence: CASSFDGTNYEQYF. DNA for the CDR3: TGCGCCAGCAGCTTCGACGGGACTAACTACGAGCAGTACTTC.

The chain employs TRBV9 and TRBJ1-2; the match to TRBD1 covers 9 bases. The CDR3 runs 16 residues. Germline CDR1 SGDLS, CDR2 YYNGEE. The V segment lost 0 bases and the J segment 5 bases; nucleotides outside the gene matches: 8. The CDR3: CASSVATGDREYGYTF. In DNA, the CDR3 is TGTGCCAGCAGCGTAGCTACCGGGGACAGGGAATATGGCTACACCTTC.

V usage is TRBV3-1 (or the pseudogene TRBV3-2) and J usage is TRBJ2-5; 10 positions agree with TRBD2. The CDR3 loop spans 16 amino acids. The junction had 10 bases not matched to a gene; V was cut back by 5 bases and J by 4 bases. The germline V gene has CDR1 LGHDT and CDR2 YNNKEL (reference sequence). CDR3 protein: CASSYLTSGLAETQYF. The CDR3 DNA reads TGTGCCAGCAGCTACCTGACTAGCGGGCTAGCAGAGACCCAGTACTTC.

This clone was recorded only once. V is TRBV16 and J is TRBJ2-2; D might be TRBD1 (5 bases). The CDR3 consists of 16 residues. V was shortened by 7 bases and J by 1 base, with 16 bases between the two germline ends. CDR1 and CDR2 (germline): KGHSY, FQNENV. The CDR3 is CASTLMKGVNTGELFF. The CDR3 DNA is TGTGCCAGCACCCTAATGAAAGGGGTGAACACCGGGGAGCTGTTTTTT.

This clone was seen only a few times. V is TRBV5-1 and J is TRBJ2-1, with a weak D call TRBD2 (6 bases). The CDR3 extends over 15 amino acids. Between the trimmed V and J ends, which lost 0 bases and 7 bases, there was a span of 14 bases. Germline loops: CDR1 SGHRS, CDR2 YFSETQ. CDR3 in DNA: TGCGCCAGCAGCTTGGGAGCCTCAGCGGGTAATGAGCAGTTCTTC. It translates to CASSLGASAGNEQFF.

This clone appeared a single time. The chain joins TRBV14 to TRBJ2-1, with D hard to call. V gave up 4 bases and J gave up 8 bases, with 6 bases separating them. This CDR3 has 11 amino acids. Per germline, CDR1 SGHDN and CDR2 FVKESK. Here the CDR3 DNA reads TGTGCCAGCAGCCTTAATCATGAGCAGTTCTTC. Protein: CASSLNHEQFF.

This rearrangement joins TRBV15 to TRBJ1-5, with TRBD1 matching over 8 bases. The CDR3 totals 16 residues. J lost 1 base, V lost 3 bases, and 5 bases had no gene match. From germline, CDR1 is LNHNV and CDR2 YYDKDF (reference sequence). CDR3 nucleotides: TGTGCCACCAGCAGGGGAGACAGGGGCAGCAATCAGCCCCAGCATTTT. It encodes CATSRGDRGSNQPQHF.

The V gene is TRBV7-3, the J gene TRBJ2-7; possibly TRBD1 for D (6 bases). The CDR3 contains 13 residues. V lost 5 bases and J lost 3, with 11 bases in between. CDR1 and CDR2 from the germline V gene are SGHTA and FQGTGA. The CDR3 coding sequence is TGTGCCAGCAGCCCTTCGGACAGCTACGAGCAGTACTTC. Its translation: CASSPSDSYEQYF.

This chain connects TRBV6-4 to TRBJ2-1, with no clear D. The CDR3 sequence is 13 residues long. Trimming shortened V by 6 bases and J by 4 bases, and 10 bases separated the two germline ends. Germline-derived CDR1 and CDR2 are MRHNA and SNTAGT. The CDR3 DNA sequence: TGTGCCAGCAGCCCCGAAGCATACAATGAGCAGTTCTTC. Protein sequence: CASSPEAYNEQFF.

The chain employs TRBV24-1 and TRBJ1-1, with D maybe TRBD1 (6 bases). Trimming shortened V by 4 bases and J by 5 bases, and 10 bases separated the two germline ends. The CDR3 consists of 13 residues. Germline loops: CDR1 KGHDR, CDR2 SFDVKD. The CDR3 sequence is CATSEQGGTEAFF. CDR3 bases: TGTGCCACCAGTGAACAGGGAGGGACTGAAGCTTTCTTT.

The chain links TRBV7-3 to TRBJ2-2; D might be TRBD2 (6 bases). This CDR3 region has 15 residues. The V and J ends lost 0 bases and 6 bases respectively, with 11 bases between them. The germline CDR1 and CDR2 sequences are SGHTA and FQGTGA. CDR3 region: CASSLTFGGAGELFF. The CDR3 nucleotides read TGTGCCAGCAGCTTAACGTTCGGGGGAGCCGGGGAGCTGTTTTTT.

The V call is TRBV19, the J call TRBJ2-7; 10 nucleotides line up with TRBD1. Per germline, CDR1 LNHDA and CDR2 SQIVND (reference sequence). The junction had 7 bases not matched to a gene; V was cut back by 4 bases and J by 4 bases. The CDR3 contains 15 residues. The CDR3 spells CASSNWDRGRYEQYF. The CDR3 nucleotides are TGTGCCAGTAGTAACTGGGACAGGGGTCGTTACGAGCAGTACTTC.

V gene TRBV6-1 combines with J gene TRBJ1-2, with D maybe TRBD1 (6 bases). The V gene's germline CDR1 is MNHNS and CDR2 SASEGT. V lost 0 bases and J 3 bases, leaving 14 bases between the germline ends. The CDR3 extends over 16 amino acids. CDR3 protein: CASSEAGGGDYYGYTF. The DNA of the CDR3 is TGTGCCAGCAGTGAAGCGGGGGGGGGCGATTACTATGGCTACACCTTC.

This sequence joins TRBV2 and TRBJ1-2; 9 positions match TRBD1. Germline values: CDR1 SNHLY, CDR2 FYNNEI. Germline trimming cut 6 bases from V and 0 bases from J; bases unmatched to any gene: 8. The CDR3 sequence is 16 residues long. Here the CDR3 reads CASRKTGGTANYGYTF. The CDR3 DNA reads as TGTGCCAGCAGAAAGACAGGGGGGACCGCTAACTATGGCTACACCTTC. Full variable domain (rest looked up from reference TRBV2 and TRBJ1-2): EPEVTQTPSHQVTQMGQEVILRCVPISNHLYFYWYRQILGQKVEFLVSFYNNEISEKSEIFDDQFSVERPDGSNFTLKIRSTKLEDSAMYFCASRKTGGTANYGYTFGSGTRLTVV.

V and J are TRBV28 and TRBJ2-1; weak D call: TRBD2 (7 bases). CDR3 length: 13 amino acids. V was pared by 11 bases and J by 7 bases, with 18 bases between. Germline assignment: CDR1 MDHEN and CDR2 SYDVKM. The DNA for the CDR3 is TGTGCCTCTCAGGTGGGGGGGCGGAATGAGCAGTTCTTC. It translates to CASQVGGRNEQFF.

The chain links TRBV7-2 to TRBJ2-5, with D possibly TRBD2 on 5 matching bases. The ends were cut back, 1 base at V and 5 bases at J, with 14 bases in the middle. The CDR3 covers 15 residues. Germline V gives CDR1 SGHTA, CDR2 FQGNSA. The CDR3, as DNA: TGTGCCAGCAGCTTAGATTGGGAGAGTCTTGAGACCCAGTACTTC. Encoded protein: CASSLDWESLETQYF.

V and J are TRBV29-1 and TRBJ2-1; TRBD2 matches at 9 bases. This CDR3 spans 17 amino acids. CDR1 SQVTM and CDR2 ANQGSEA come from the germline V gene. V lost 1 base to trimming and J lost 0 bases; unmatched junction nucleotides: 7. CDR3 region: CSVEGMVAGDSYNEQFF. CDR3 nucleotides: TGCAGCGTTGAAGGGATGGTAGCGGGAGACTCCTACAATGAGCAGTTCTTC.